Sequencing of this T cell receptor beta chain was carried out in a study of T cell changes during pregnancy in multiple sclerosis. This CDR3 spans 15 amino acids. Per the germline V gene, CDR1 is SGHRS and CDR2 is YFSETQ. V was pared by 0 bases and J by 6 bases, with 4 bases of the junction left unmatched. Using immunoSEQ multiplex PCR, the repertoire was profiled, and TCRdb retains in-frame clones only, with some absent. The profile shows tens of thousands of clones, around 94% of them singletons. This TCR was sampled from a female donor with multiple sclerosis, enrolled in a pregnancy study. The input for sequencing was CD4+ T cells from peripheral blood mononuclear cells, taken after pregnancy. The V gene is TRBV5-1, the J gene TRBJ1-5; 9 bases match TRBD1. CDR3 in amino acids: CASSLGDREGQPQHF. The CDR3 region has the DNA TGCGCCAGCAGCTTGGGGGACAGGGAGGGTCAGCCCCAGCATTTT.